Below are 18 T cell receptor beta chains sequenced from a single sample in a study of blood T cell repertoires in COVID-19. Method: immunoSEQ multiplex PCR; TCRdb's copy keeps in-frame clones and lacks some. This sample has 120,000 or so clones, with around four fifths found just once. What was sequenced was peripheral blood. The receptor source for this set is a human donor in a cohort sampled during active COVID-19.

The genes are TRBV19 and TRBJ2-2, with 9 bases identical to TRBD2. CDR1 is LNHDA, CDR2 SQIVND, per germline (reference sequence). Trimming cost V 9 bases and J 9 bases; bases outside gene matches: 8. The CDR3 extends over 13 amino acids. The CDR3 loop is CASRTSAFRELFF. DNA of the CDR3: TGTGCCAGCCGGACTAGCGCGTTCAGGGAGCTGTTTTTT. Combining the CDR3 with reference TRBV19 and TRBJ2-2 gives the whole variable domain DGGITQSPKYLFRKEGQNVTLSCEQNLNHDAMYWYRQDPGQGLRLIYYSQIVNDFQKGDIAEGYSVSREKKESFPLTVTSAQKNPTAFYLCASRTSAFRELFFGEGSRLTVL.

The CDR3: CAWNRAGGSYEQYF. CDR3 in DNA: TGTGCCTGGAACCGGGCAGGGGGCTCCTACGAGCAGTACTTC. The chain employs TRBV30 and TRBJ2-7, with 7 bases matching TRBD1. The CDR3 covers 14 residues. Looked up from germline, CDR1 is GTSNPN and CDR2 is SVGIG (reference sequence). Trimming removed 4 bases from V and 0 bases from J; junction bases left unmatched: 6.

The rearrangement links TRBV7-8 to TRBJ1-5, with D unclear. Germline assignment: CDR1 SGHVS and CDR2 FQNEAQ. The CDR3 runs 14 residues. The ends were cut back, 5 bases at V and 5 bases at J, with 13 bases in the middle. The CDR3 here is CASSLLSRDQPQHF. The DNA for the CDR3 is TGTGCCAGCAGCCTTCTGTCGAGGGATCAGCCCCAGCATTTT. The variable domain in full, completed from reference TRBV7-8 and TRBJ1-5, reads GAGVSQSPRYKVAKRGQDVALRCDPISGHVSLFWYQQALGQGPEFLTYFQNEAQLDKSGLPSDRFFAERPEGSVSTLKIQRTQQEDSAVYLCASSLLSRDQPQHFGDGTRLSIL.

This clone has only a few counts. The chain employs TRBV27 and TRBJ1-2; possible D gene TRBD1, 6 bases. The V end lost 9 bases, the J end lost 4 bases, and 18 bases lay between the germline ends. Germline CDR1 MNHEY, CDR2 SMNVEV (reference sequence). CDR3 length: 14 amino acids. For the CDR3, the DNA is TGTGCCAGTTCCTTCCGGGACATGCGCTATGGCTACACCTTC. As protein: CASSFRDMRYGYTF.

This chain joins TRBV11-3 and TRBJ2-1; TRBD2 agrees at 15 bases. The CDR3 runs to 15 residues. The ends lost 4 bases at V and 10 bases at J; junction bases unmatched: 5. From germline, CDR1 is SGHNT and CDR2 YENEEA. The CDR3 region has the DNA TGTGCCAGCAGCTCTGGACTAGCGGGGGGGCCCGAGCAGTTCTTC. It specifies CASSSGLAGGPEQFF.

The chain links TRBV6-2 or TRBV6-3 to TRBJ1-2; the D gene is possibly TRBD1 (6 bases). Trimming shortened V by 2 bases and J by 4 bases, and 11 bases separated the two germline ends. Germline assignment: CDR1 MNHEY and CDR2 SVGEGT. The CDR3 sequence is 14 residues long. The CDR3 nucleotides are TGTGCCAGCAGTTACAGGGGGAGTTTCTATGGCTACACCTTC. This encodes CASSYRGSFYGYTF.

The CDR3 spells CASSQVRRGAREQYF. The CDR3 DNA follows: TGTGCCAGCAGCCAAGTTAGGCGGGGGGCCAGGGAGCAGTACTTC. The chain uses TRBV3-1 (or the pseudogene TRBV3-2) and TRBJ2-7; the match to TRBD2 covers 8 bases. CDR1 is LGHDT, CDR2 YNNKEL, per germline (reference sequence). V lost 1 base to trimming and J lost 7 bases; unmatched junction nucleotides: 9. The CDR3 contains 15 residues.

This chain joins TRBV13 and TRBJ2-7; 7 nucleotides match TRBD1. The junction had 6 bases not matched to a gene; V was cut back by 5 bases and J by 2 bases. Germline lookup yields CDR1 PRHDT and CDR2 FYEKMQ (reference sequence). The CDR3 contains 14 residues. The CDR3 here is CASSPTGKTYEQYF. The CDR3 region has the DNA TGTGCCAGCAGCCCGACAGGGAAGACCTACGAGCAGTACTTC.

The CDR3 protein is CATSRDIQGGRGYTF. The CDR3 coding sequence is TGTGCCACCAGCAGAGATATCCAGGGAGGTCGGGGCTACACCTTC. The gene calls are TRBV15 and TRBJ1-2; TRBD1 might be the D (5 bases). CDR3 size: 15 residues. V lost 0 bases, J lost 8 bases, and 16 bases lay in between. CDR1 LNHNV and CDR2 YYDKDF come from the germline V gene (reference sequence).

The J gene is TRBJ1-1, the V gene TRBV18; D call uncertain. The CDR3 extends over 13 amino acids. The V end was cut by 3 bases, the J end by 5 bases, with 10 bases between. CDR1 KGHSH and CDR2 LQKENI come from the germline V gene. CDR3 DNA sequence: TGTGCCAGCTCACCGTCAAGAGGGACTGAAGCTTTCTTT. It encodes CASSPSRGTEAFF.

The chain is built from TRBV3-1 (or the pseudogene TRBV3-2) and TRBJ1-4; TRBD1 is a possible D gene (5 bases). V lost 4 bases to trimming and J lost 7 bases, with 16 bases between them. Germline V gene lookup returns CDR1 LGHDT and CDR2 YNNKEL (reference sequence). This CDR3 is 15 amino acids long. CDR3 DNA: TGTGCCAGCAGCCGCCAAGGGGTACAGGCTGAAAAACTGTTTTTT. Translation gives CASSRQGVQAEKLFF.

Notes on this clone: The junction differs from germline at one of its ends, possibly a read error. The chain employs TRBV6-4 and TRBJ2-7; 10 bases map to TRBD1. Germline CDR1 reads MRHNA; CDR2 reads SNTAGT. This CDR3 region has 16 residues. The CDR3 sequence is CASSYSWDRGLYEQYF. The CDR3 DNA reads TGTGCCAGCAGTTACTCCTGGGACAGGGGCCTGTACGAGCAGTACTTC.

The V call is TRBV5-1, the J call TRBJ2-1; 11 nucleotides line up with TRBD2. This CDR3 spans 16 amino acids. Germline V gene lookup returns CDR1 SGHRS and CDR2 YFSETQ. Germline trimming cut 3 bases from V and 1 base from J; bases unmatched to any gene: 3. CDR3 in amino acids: CASSSSSGRSYNEQFF. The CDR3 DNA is TGCGCCAGCAGCTCTTCTAGCGGGAGGTCCTACAATGAGCAGTTCTTC.

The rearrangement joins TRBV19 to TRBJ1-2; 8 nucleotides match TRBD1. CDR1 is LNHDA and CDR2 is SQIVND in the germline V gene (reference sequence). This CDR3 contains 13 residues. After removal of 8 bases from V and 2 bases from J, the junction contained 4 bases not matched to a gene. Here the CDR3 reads CASGYRGNYGYTF. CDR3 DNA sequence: TGTGCCAGTGGTTACAGGGGGAACTATGGCTACACCTTC. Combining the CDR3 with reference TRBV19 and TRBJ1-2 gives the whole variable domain DGGITQSPKYLFRKEGQNVTLSCEQNLNHDAMYWYRQDPGQGLRLIYYSQIVNDFQKGDIAEGYSVSREKKESFPLTVTSAQKNPTAFYLCASGYRGNYGYTFGSGTRLTVV.

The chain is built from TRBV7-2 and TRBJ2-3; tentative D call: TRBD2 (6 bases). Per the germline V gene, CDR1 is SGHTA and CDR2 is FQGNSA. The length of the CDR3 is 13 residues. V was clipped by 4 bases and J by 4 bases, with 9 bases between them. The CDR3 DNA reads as TGTGCCAGCAGCTGGAGCGGGCCAGATACGCAGTATTTT. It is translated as CASSWSGPDTQYF.

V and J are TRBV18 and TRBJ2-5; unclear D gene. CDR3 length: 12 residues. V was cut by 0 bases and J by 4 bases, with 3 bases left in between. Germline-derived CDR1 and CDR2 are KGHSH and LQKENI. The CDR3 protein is CASSPPGETQYF. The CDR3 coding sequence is TGTGCCAGCTCACCACCCGGAGAGACCCAGTACTTC.

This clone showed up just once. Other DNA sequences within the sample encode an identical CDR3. CDR3: CASSQGGSEAFF. The CDR3 DNA sequence: TGCGCCAGCAGCCAAGGAGGCTCTGAAGCTTTCTTT. The chain is built from TRBV4-1 and TRBJ1-1, with D hard to call. V lost 1 base, J lost 6 bases, and 6 bases lay in between. CDR3 length: 12 amino acids. Germline V gene data show CDR1 as MGHRA and CDR2 as YSYEKL.

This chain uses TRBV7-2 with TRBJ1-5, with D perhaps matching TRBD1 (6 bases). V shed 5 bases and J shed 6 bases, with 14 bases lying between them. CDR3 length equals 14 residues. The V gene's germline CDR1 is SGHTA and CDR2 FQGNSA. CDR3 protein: CASSRYREGQPQHF. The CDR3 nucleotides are TGTGCCAGCAGCCGTTACAGGGAAGGTCAGCCCCAGCATTTT.